The rows below give T cell receptor beta chains drawn from one sample of a study of T cell responses to AZD1222 COVID-19 vaccine. Some clones are missing from TCRdb's copy, which holds only in-frame ones; the method was immunoSEQ multiplex PCR. The table has 120,000 or so clones, roughly 91% seen once. The sequencing here drew on peripheral blood, taken 28 days after the second AZD1222 dose. These receptors were taken from an adult who received the AZD1222 COVID-19 vaccine. Both conserved end residues are part of each CDR3. A D gene is named only where the DNA matches it firmly. Clone sizes are given selectively: once, few, many, or a class where the clone is expanded.

>.|.|TRBV5-1|TRBJ1-1
CASSLAGGLNTEAFF
TGCGCCAGCAGCTTGGCCGGCGGACTGAACACTGAAGCTTTCTTT
>.|TRBD2|TRBV3-1/TRBV3-2|TRBJ2-1
CASSRGTSGRGEQFF
TGTGCCAGCAGCCGAGGGACTAGCGGGAGAGGCGAGCAGTTCTTC
>.|.|TRBV24-1|TRBJ2-5
CATSDLQDETQYF
TGTGCCACCAGTGATTTACAGGATGAGACCCAGTACTTC
>.|TRBD1|TRBV5-4|TRBJ2-1
CASSLIGQAYNEQFF
TGTGCCAGCAGCTTAATTGGACAGGCCTACAATGAGCAGTTCTTC
>.|.|TRBV4-1|TRBJ1-4
CASSQEKGPGTNEKLFF
TGCGCCAGCAGCCAAGAAAAGGGGCCGGGGACTAATGAAAAACTGTTTTTT
>.|.|TRBV6-2/TRBV6-3|TRBJ2-3
CASSYLPPDTQYF
TGTGCCAGCAGTTACCTTCCCCCAGATACGCAGTATTTT
>once|.|TRBV5-1|TRBJ2-2
CASSFDTLKPNTGELFF
TGCGCCAGCAGCTTCGATACTCTAAAGCCGAACACCGGGGAGCTGTTTTTT
>.|TRBD2|TRBV5-4|TRBJ2-5
CASSERLAGAQETQYF
TGTGCCAGCAGCGAACGACTAGCGGGGGCCCAAGAGACCCAGTACTTC
>.|.|TRBV19|TRBJ1-6
CASSMSPGTKASPLHF
TGTGCCAGTAGTATGAGCCCCGGCACAAAAGCATCACCCCTCCACTTT
>once|.|TRBV10-3|TRBJ1-5
CAISEGEGSHQPQHF
TGTGCCATCAGTGAGGGGGAAGGGTCCCATCAGCCCCAGCATTTT
>.|.|TRBV4-3|TRBJ2-5
CASSPSRSETQYF
TGCGCCAGCAGCCCATCGAGGAGTGAGACCCAGTACTTC
>.|TRBD2|TRBV5-4|TRBJ2-3
CASSLAGAGVKDTQYF
TGTGCCAGCAGCTTGGCAGGAGCGGGAGTAAAAGATACGCAGTATTTT
>.|TRBD1|TRBV5-1|TRBJ1-6
CASSFRTGTNSPLHF
TGCGCCAGCAGCTTTCGGACAGGAACTAATTCACCCCTCCACTTT
>.|.|TRBV12-1|TRBJ2-2
CASSQDRGDAGELFF
TGTGCCAGCAGCCAGGACAGGGGGGACGCCGGGGAGCTGTTTTTT
>once|.|TRBV6-2/TRBV6-3|TRBJ1-1
CASSYSQWTEAFF
TGTGCCAGCAGTTACTCGCAGTGGACTGAAGCTTTCTTT
>.|.|TRBV29-1|TRBJ2-5
CSVEVVLKETQYF
TGCAGCGTTGAAGTGGTACTGAAGGAGACCCAGTACTTC
>.|.|TRBV10-3|TRBJ2-3
CAISESGHTDTQYF
TGTGCCATCAGTGAGTCGGGGCACACAGATACGCAGTATTTT
>.|.|TRBV27|TRBJ1-2
CASSPQRRYGYTF
TGTGCCAGCAGTCCACAGAGGCGCTATGGCTACACCTTC